Sequencing of this T cell receptor beta chain was carried out in a study of T cells after yellow fever vaccination (dated by TCRdb to between 2018 and 2021). Regarding the complete study: The SMART-Seq v4 Ultra Low Input RNA kit was used to prepare libraries from fractions with low cell numbers. To follow T-cell clones before and after both primary and booster YFV17D yellow fever vaccination, bulk TCR alpha and beta repertoires underwent longitudinal sequencing. Two healthy male donors, one aged 18 to 30 and one aged 30 to 40 years, made up the cohort. Bulk PBMC replicates and cell subsets were isolated from blood drawn at multiple timepoints before and after both primary and secondary immunization.

Per the germline V gene, SGHTA is the CDR1 and FQGNSA is the CDR2. Measured from the cysteine to the phenylalanine, the CDR3 is 12 residues long. Left in the record is the CDR3 DNA by itself, 36 bases read in frame from the first base. V sheds 8 bases and J sheds 9 bases, leaving 14 bases between their ends. TCR cDNA was synthesized by 5'RACE template switching, through which a universal primer site and unique molecular identifiers were introduced. Priming of cDNA synthesis was performed from both the TCR alpha and TCR beta constant segments. Library amplification used two PCR steps, and the second PCR step added sample barcodes and sequencing adapters. Sequencing of libraries was done on Illumina HiSeq 2500 (2x100 bp) or NovaSeq (2x150 bp). On the authors' methods: MIGEC handled demultiplexing of reads and collapsing into UMI consensus sequences, while MiXCR performed V(D)J alignment. Vaccine-responding clonotypes were identified with edgeR using replicate PBMC samples, with FDR below 0.01 and a log2 fold change above 5 up to day 15 being required. CD4 or CD8 identity was assigned to each bulk clonotype according to whether the clonotype was present at higher abundance in the sequenced CD4 repertoire or the sequenced CD8 repertoire. Clones were called with MiXCR by TCRdb after fastp trimmed the public reads at Q25, and only in-frame beta chains were retained. For every CDR3 protein sequence, its rows merge into one entry that carries the most common genes and DNA. The V and J calls were determined by TCRdb, not by the authors. This sample comprises about 150,000 distinct CDR3 sequences, roughly 6.2% of them detected only once. The leading ten clones occupy 2.5% to 3.5% of the sample.

General conclusions and limits of the study: Because the study included only two donors, the extent to which the findings can be generalized is limited. The secondary T-cell response was found to be weaker but faster than the primary response, with a peak reached on day 5 rather than on day 15. Most clones expanded after primary vaccination were re-detected after the booster (almost 98% of CD4 and 88% of CD8), suggesting broad memory maintenance. FACS-sorted repertoires could contain abundant contaminating clonotypes from the bulk population, so computational filtering was required. A small fraction of clonotypes appeared in both the CD4 and CD8 compartments, likely as a result of convergent recombination.

The sample's treatment or condition label is to be understood as: live attenuated yellow fever vaccine strain. PBMCs were isolated from peripheral blood using a standard Ficoll-Paque protocol. Dynabeads CD4 and CD8 positive selection kits were used to isolate CD4 and CD8 T-cell fractions. RNA was extracted with TriZol from bulk PBMCs, CD4 and CD8 fractions, and dextramer-positive and dextramer-negative fractions. This clonotype was recorded at least ten times. The antigen this receptor binds is unknown. No qualities accompany the bases; no much larger clone lies one base away. Sequenced here: CD4+ T cells sorted from PBMCs, sampled on the day of the first yellow fever vaccination. The chain joins TRBV7-2 to TRBJ1-5; the D gene cannot be named for sure. This TCR was recovered from a man in his late teens or twenties who received the YFV17D yellow fever vaccine. The DNA sequence reads TGTGCCAGCGCGTATTTCGCCGGGCCCCAGCATTTT. This translates into CASAYFAGPQHF.